The source of this T cell receptor beta chain is a study of T-cell reconstitution after alpha-beta-depleted transplantation in children. Notes on the study in general: T cells produced anew were the main source of T-cell counts and diversity one year after transplant. Surviving recipient T cells and intrathymic progenitors accounted for some patients' high TCRbeta diversity at day 60. Reportedly, only several hundred clones from non-depleted graft cells drove alpha-beta T-cell counts at about two months.

A TCRbeta library incorporating unique molecular identifiers was prepared. TCRdb fed the PCR reads into MiXCR, producing one record per CDR3 protein. The repertoire consists of 450,000 to 600,000 distinct CDR3 sequences, with 10% to 15% occurring once and the leading ten covering over 2%. Of note for this clonotype: The antigen remains undetermined.

V dropped 1 base and J dropped 4 bases, with 11 bases sitting between them. Germline lookup yields CDR1 SGHAT and CDR2 FQNNGV. The CDR3 spans 15 residues. The chain recombines TRBV11-2 with TRBJ1-5, with D maybe TRBD1 (5 bases). This TCR derives from a male patient aged 10 to 17 who had a stem cell transplant for acute myeloid leukemia, so the T cells may come from the graft donor. The sample consisted of PBMCs, mostly from graft donor cells, taken 360 days after TCRalphabeta/CD19-depleted stem cell transplant. The CDR3 spells CASSLGQRPNQPQHF. CDR3 nucleotides: TGTGCCAGCAGCTTAGGACAGCGCCCTAATCAGCCCCAGCATTTT.